This T cell receptor (beta chain) appears in the sequencing data of a study of CD8+ T cells in alopecia areata. As to this clone: Its cognate antigen is unknown.

Study-wide results and limits: There were many expanded lesional clones persisting in scalp and blood during tofacitinib.

As the sequencing template, cDNA was produced by extracting RNA and reverse transcribing it. Sequencing used immunoSEQ multiplex PCR; TCRdb keeps in-frame clones, though not all of them. The table lists over 150,000 clones, roughly 64% of them singletons. Treatment indicated: oral pan-JAK inhibitor, 5-10 mg twice daily. Alopecia areata patients provided lesional scalp punch biopsies and peripheral blood. Unmatched junction bases numbered 13, after V lost 4 bases and J lost 7 bases. The CDR3 has 16 amino acids. The germline gives CDR1 SGHDT, CDR2 YYEEEE. Material: CD8+ T cells sorted from blood, obtained at week 24, from a patient treated with tofacitinib. The source is a human donor with alopecia areata. The J gene is TRBJ2-1, the V gene TRBV5-6; 8 bases align to TRBD1. The CDR3, as DNA: TGTGCCAGCAGCCGTACTCAGGGGGCGCTTAGAAATGAGCAGTTCTTC. Translated, it gives CASSRTQGALRNEQFF. The full variable domain, in which reference TRBV5-6 and TRBJ2-1 provide the parts outside the CDR3, is DAGVTQSPTHLIKTRGQQVTLRCSPKSGHDTVSWYQQALGQGPQFIFQYYEEEERQRGNFPDRFSGHQFPNYSSELNVNALLLGDSALYLCASSRTQGALRNEQFFGPGTRLTVL.